These 3 T cell receptor beta chains share one sample of origin, sequenced in a study of CD8 T cells in Susac syndrome. Reverse transcription used about 0.45 to 1 ug RNA and random hexamers. MiXCR, run by TCRdb on the immunoSEQ multiplex PCR reads, gives a single entry per CDR3 protein. The sample contains fewer than 95,000 distinct CDR3 sequences, approximately 96% of which appear only once. Sequenced material: CD8+ T cells from PBMCs. The receptors were gathered from a human donor with Susac syndrome.

This clonotype was observed a single time. V gene TRBV12-3 or TRBV12-4 combines with J gene TRBJ2-5; D may be TRBD2 (6 bases). The CDR3 contains 13 residues. V was trimmed by 3 bases and J by 5 bases, leaving 10 bases between them. In DNA, the CDR3 is TGTGCCAGCAGTTTTTCCCGGGGGGAGACCCAGTACTTC. This codes for CASSFSRGETQYF.

J is TRBJ1-3 and V is TRBV20-1; the D is unclear. Trimming took 0 bases from V and 4 from J, leaving 13 bases between them. The CDR3 covers 15 residues. Germline V CDR1 and CDR2: DFQATT, SNEGSKA (reference sequence). This CDR3 is CSARDSGSIGNTIYF. The CDR3 coding sequence is TGCAGTGCTAGAGATTCTGGATCCATCGGAAACACCATATATTTT.

The chain has TRBV5-1 and TRBJ2-2; TRBD1 matches 7 bases. CDR3 length equals 14 residues. Germline V gene lookup returns CDR1 SGHRS and CDR2 YFSETQ. J gave up 7 bases and V 0 bases, and 3 bases lay outside the gene matches. The CDR3 DNA sequence: TGCGCCAGCAGCTTGGAGGGGGCGAACGGGGAGCTGTTTTTT. Translated, it gives CASSLEGANGELFF.